This entry features one T cell receptor beta chain sequence. Its matching antigen is unknown. This specimen belongs to a study of T cell responses to AZD1222 COVID-19 vaccine. Study-wide results and caveats: Clonal diversity may have been underestimated in mostly white British donors. Baseline antibody screening turned up just a handful of seropositive AZD1222 recipients.

With 5 bases removed from V and 6 bases from J, the gap between germline ends came to 14 bases. Germline V lookup: CDR1 WSHSY, CDR2 SAAADI. The CDR3 length is 15 residues. Clones were sequenced by immunoSEQ multiplex PCR, and TCRdb holds only the in-frame ones, with some missing. Of 180,000 or so clones in the sample, around nine tenths were seen once. This receptor was taken from an adult in good health. V gene TRBV10-2 combines with J gene TRBJ1-6, with D perhaps TRBD1 (6 bases). The input for sequencing was peripheral blood, taken on day 0 of AZD1222 vaccination. The CDR3 here is CASSTGRGINSPLHF. Here the CDR3 DNA reads TGCGCCAGCAGTACAGGGAGGGGCATTAATTCACCCCTCCACTTT.